Each of the 19 T cell receptor beta chains below was sequenced from the same sample in a study of response to subunit inactivated influenza vaccine. TCRdb processed the RT-PCR reads anew with MiXCR; each CDR3 protein has one entry. Among around 850,000 distinct CDR3 sequences listed, 18% were seen once. The specimen was PBMCs from blood, collected roughly 5 days after vaccination. Receptor source: a man aged 50 or older who received an inactivated influenza vaccine.

The CDR3 DNA reads as TGTGCCAGCATCCGACATCCTCAGCCCCAGCATTTT. Translated: CASIRHPQPQHF. V is TRBV21-1 and J is TRBJ1-5. TRBV21-1 is described as a pseudogene. The CDR3 is 12 residues long.

The rearrangement uses TRBV6-2 or TRBV6-3 and TRBJ2-1; 9 positions agree with TRBD2. V trimming: 5 bases; J trimming: 6 bases; junction bases outside the gene matches: 8. CDR3 length equals 15 residues. The germline CDR1 and CDR2 sequences are MNHEY and SVGEGT. The CDR3 DNA sequence: TGTGCCAGCAGTCCGACTAGCGGAGCAGCCAATGAGCAGTTCTTC. Encoded protein: CASSPTSGAANEQFF.

The rearrangement uses TRBV5-1 and TRBJ2-7; possibly TRBD1 for D (6 bases). Germline V CDR1 and CDR2: SGHRS, YFSETQ. This CDR3 has 14 residues. The ends were cut back, 0 bases at V and 3 bases at J, with 10 bases in the middle. For the CDR3, the DNA is TGCGCCAGCAGCTTGGAGGGACACAACTACGAGCAGTACTTC. Its protein is CASSLEGHNYEQYF.

V is TRBV29-1 and J is TRBJ1-2, with D tentatively TRBD1 (6 bases). V dropped 1 base and J dropped 6 bases, with 15 bases sitting between them. This CDR3 is 14 amino acids long. The V gene's germline CDR1 is SQVTM and CDR2 ANQGSEA. In nucleotides, the CDR3 is TGCAGCGTTGAAGCCCCAGGGGTCATGGATGGCTACACCTTC. It is translated as CSVEAPGVMDGYTF.

This clonotype was observed a handful of times. The chain uses TRBV20-1 and TRBJ2-5, with 8 nucleotides matching TRBD1. The CDR3 loop spans 15 amino acids. Trimming removed 3 bases from V and 3 bases from J; junction bases left unmatched: 9. The germline gives CDR1 DFQATT, CDR2 SNEGSKA (reference sequence). In DNA form, the CDR3 reads TGCAGTGCTAGCGTAAGGACAGGGATAAAAGAGACCCAGTACTTC. Protein sequence: CSASVRTGIKETQYF.

The chain couples TRBV18 to TRBJ2-7, with D perhaps TRBD2 (5 bases). Trimming took off 3 bases at V and 5 bases at J, with 14 bases between the two ends. CDR3 length equals 14 residues. Germline lookup yields CDR1 KGHSH and CDR2 LQKENI. The CDR3 reads CASSPSPGGHEQYF. CDR3 DNA: TGTGCCAGCTCACCGAGTCCTGGAGGCCACGAGCAGTACTTC.

This clonotype came up a few times. The chain couples TRBV19 to TRBJ1-5, with D possibly matching TRBD1 (5 bases). CDR3 length: 11 residues. V dropped 10 bases and J dropped 6 bases, with 10 bases sitting between them. Germline CDR1 LNHDA, CDR2 SQIVND (reference sequence). The CDR3 DNA is TGTGCCACAGGGTTCGGTCAGCCCCAGCATTTT. Translation gives CATGFGQPQHF.

This clonotype was seen only a few times. The J gene is TRBJ2-3, the V gene TRBV20-1; D ambiguous. Germline V CDR1 and CDR2: DFQATT, SNEGSKA (reference sequence). V gave up 0 bases and J gave up 11 bases, with 12 bases separating them. The CDR3 contains 12 residues. The CDR3 here is CSARDRGYVQYF. CDR3 bases: TGCAGTGCTAGAGATAGAGGATATGTGCAGTATTTT.

This clonotype was seen only a few times. The V call is TRBV16, the J call TRBJ1-5; TRBD1 matches 8 bases. Per the germline V gene, CDR1 is KGHSY and CDR2 is FQNENV. The CDR3 has 16 amino acids. Germline trimming cut 1 base from V and 4 bases from J; bases unmatched to any gene: 6. The CDR3 is CASSQFEQGVNQPQHF. The CDR3 DNA reads TGTGCCAGCAGCCAATTTGAACAGGGGGTGAATCAGCCCCAGCATTTT.

This chain uses TRBV29-1 with TRBJ1-1; a weak D match, TRBD1 (6 bases). This CDR3 region has 12 residues. Looked up from germline, CDR1 is SQVTM and CDR2 is ANQGSEA. Trimming removed 6 bases from V and 3 bases from J, with 11 bases in between. In DNA form, the CDR3 reads TGCAGCGTGCAGGGGCGGTACACTGAAGCTTTCTTT. Translation gives CSVQGRYTEAFF.

This clonotype showed up many times. The chain links TRBV20-1 to TRBJ2-1; D gene ambiguous. Germline V CDR1 and CDR2: DFQATT, SNEGSKA (reference sequence). The CDR3 spans 14 residues. V was trimmed by 5 bases and J by 3 bases, leaving 14 bases between them. This CDR3 reads CSAPPLLDYNEQFF. Here the CDR3 DNA reads TGCAGTGCTCCCCCACTCCTGGACTACAATGAGCAGTTCTTC.

CDR3 in amino acids: CSAVDRDRGWNTEAFF. The DNA of the CDR3 is TGCAGTGCTGTAGACCGGGACAGGGGTTGGAACACTGAAGCTTTCTTT. V usage is TRBV20-1 and J usage is TRBJ1-1, with 10 positions matching TRBD1. CDR3 length equals 16 residues. V was pared by 5 bases and J by 1 base, with 10 bases of the junction left unmatched. Germline-derived CDR1 and CDR2 are DFQATT and SNEGSKA (reference sequence).

The chain employs TRBV4-2 and TRBJ2-7; no reliable D call. Germline V gives CDR1 LGHNA, CDR2 YNFKEQ. V lost 2 bases, J lost 4 bases, and 18 bases lay in between. The CDR3 has 16 residues. Here the CDR3 DNA reads TGTGCCAGCAGCCAATTTCCTCAAACCGGTCCTTACGAGCAGTACTTC. This codes for CASSQFPQTGPYEQYF.

This clonotype was seen a few times. The chain combines TRBV7-2 with TRBJ2-3, with 8 bases that match TRBD2. V was clipped by 5 bases and J by 5 bases; unmatched bases: 6. CDR3 size: 14 residues. The germline V gene encodes CDR1 SGHTA and CDR2 FQGNSA. In DNA form, the CDR3 reads TGTGCCAGCAGCACGGGACTAGGCCAAGATACGCAGTATTTT. Its protein is CASSTGLGQDTQYF.

The rearrangement uses TRBV7-7 and TRBJ2-3; 7 bases align to TRBD2. In germline, CDR1 is SSHAT, CDR2 FNYEAQ (reference sequence). V gave up 3 bases and J gave up 0 bases; unmatched junction bases: 6. This CDR3 has 16 residues. Here the CDR3 DNA reads TGTGCCAGCAGCTTGGGACTAACGTCTAGCACAGATACGCAGTATTTT. It encodes CASSLGLTSSTDTQYF.

The V call is TRBV11-2, the J call TRBJ2-1, with a weak D call TRBD2 (5 bases). Between the trimmed V and J ends, which lost 0 bases and 3 bases, there was a span of 12 bases. Germline values: CDR1 SGHAT, CDR2 FQNNGV. The CDR3 contains 16 residues. The CDR3 here is CASSLDQLGSYNEQFF. The CDR3, as DNA: TGTGCCAGCAGCTTAGATCAACTAGGAAGCTACAATGAGCAGTTCTTC.

This sequence joins TRBV20-1 and TRBJ2-7; tentative D call: TRBD1 (5 bases). The V gene lost 0 bases and the J gene lost 2 bases, with 14 bases spanning the gap. The CDR3 length is 15 residues. CDR1 is DFQATT, CDR2 SNEGSKA, per germline (reference sequence). The CDR3 loop is CSARDPRAGTYEQYF. CDR3 in DNA: TGCAGTGCTAGAGATCCCCGGGCAGGGACCTACGAGCAGTACTTC.

This clonotype has just a few counts. The V and J genes are TRBV7-9 and TRBJ2-4, with D perhaps matching TRBD1 (6 bases). Trimming removed 5 bases at V and 9 bases at J, with 17 bases between. Germline CDR1 and CDR2: SEHNR and FQNEAQ (reference sequence). The CDR3 runs 14 residues. In nucleotides, the CDR3 is TGTGCCAGCAGCAAACAGGGCCGGTTTGGCATTCAGTACTTC. Translating it yields CASSKQGRFGIQYF.

The chain recombines TRBV6-1 with TRBJ2-3; 14 bases line up with TRBD2. CDR1 and CDR2 from the germline V gene are MNHNS and SASEGT. The V segment lost 5 bases and the J segment 4 bases; nucleotides outside the gene matches: 8. The CDR3 has 17 amino acids. The CDR3 DNA reads TGTGCCAGCAGTCCTCGCCCGGGACTAGCGGGAGCAGATACGCAGTATTTT. Its translation: CASSPRPGLAGADTQYF.